These 29 T cell receptor beta chains share one sample of origin, sequenced in a study of blood T cells in healthy people across ages. Together with a sample-barcoded 5' primer, a J-beta primer mix was included in a second PCR lasting roughly 7 to 11 cycles. One entry per CDR3 protein results from TCRdb running MiXCR on the 5' RACE reads. The sample holds 1.5 million to 2 million distinct CDR3 sequences, about 50% seen once. The sequenced sample consisted of blood. Receptors were obtained from a woman aged 40-49 years in good health.

A note on this clonotype: Mismatch with germline at one junction end may stem from a read error. Here the CDR3 reads CASSQGTTPSSYNERYF. CDR3 in DNA: TGTGCCAGCAGCCAAGGGACTACCCCGAGCTCCTACAATGAGCGGTACTTC. The chain uses TRBV7-9 and TRBJ2-1; 7 bases map to TRBD2. The germline gives CDR1 SEHNR, CDR2 FQNEAQ (reference sequence). The CDR3 is 17 amino acids.

This chain joins TRBV13 and TRBJ2-1; D may correspond to TRBD1 or TRBD2 (5 bases each). The germline V gene has CDR1 PRHDT and CDR2 FYEKMQ (reference sequence). This CDR3 region has 15 residues. The V gene lost 5 bases and the J gene lost 10 bases, with 21 bases spanning the gap. The CDR3 loop is CASSPGPSSTYEQFF. For the CDR3, the DNA is TGTGCCAGCAGCCCGGGACCCTCGTCGACCTACGAGCAGTTCTTC.

This clonotype was picked up a small number of times. The chain has TRBV20-1 and TRBJ2-6; D possibly matches TRBD1 or TRBD2 (6 bases each). Germline V gene data show CDR1 as DFQATT and CDR2 as SNEGSKA (reference sequence). This CDR3 region has 18 residues. The germline V and J ends were trimmed by 6 bases and 4 bases, with 25 bases remaining between them. In DNA form, the CDR3 reads TGCAGTGCGCCGATAGTAGGGGGGCCAACCCCCGGGGCCAACGTCCTGACTTTC. Protein: CSAPIVGGPTPGANVLTF.

The gene calls are TRBV7-2 and TRBJ2-7; maybe TRBD2 (6 bases). The CDR3 extends over 18 amino acids. V was pared by 3 bases and J by 0 bases, with 21 bases between. From germline, CDR1 is SGHTA and CDR2 FQGNSA. CDR3 sequence reads: CASSFGSSLVGGSYEQYF. CDR3 in DNA: TGTGCCAGCAGCTTCGGGTCCAGTTTAGTGGGGGGCTCCTACGAGCAGTACTTC.

This rearrangement joins TRBV28 to TRBJ2-3, with TRBD1 identical over 8 bases. Trimming removed 5 bases from V and 4 bases from J; junction bases left unmatched: 8. Germline V CDR1 and CDR2: MDHEN, SYDVKM. This CDR3 region has 15 residues. The CDR3 spells CASSETGERSDTQYF. CDR3 nucleotide sequence: TGTGCCAGCAGTGAGACAGGGGAAAGATCAGATACGCAGTATTTT.

The chain combines TRBV27 with TRBJ1-6; the D gene is possibly TRBD1 (6 bases). Germline V gives CDR1 MNHEY, CDR2 SMNVEV (reference sequence). V was trimmed by 1 base and J by 4 bases, leaving 8 bases between them. The CDR3 is 15 amino acids. The CDR3 sequence is CASSLLQGYNSPLHF. The CDR3 DNA reads as TGTGCCAGCAGTTTATTACAGGGATATAATTCACCCCTCCACTTT.

This clonotype came up a few times. The rearrangement links TRBV5-1 to TRBJ2-1; TRBD2 matches at 9 bases. Germline V gives CDR1 SGHRS, CDR2 YFSETQ. V was pared by 9 bases and J by 6 bases, with 16 bases of the junction left unmatched. The CDR3 spans 16 residues. CDR3 sequence (DNA): TGCGCCACTTCCCCCGGCGCGGGGGGGGCCCCCAATGAGCAGTTCTTC. It is translated as CATSPGAGGAPNEQFF.

V usage is TRBV4-2 and J usage is TRBJ2-1, with a possible D match to TRBD2 (5 bases). V was pared by 0 bases and J by 3 bases, with 12 bases between. The CDR3 covers 16 residues. Germline CDR1 LGHNA, CDR2 YNFKEQ. The CDR3 DNA reads TGTGCCAGCAGCCAAGAAAAGGGCCGGGACTACAATGAGCAGTTCTTC. Translation gives CASSQEKGRDYNEQFF.

This chain connects TRBV7-3 to TRBJ2-3; tentatively, D is TRBD2 (5 bases). CDR1 SGHTA and CDR2 FQGTGA come from the germline V gene. Trimming pared 2 bases from V and 6 bases from J, leaving 15 bases between. The CDR3 sequence is 15 residues long. The CDR3 sequence is CASSLAPAVGDTQYF. CDR3 nucleotide sequence: TGTGCCAGCAGCTTAGCCCCAGCGGTGGGGGATACGCAGTATTTT.

This chain uses TRBV20-1 with TRBJ2-1; 8 nucleotides line up with TRBD2. The length of the CDR3 is 13 residues. V trimming: 4 bases; J trimming: 4 bases; junction bases outside the gene matches: 3. CDR1 and CDR2 from the germline V gene are DFQATT and SNEGSKA (reference sequence). The CDR3 DNA follows: TGCAGTGCTAAGGCTAGCGGGTACAATGAGCAGTTCTTC. Translated: CSAKASGYNEQFF.

The J gene is TRBJ2-3, the V gene TRBV5-1, with TRBD2 as a possible D gene (5 bases). Germline V lookup: CDR1 SGHRS, CDR2 YFSETQ. The CDR3 is 15 amino acids. The V and J ends lost 2 bases and 1 base respectively, with 11 bases between them. The CDR3 DNA is TGCGCCAGCAGCTTCGGGATAGCTGGCACAGATACGCAGTATTTT. It specifies CASSFGIAGTDTQYF. Combining the CDR3 with reference TRBV5-1 and TRBJ2-3 gives the whole variable domain KAGVTQTPRYLIKTRGQQVTLSCSPISGHRSVSWYQQTPGQGLQFLFEYFSETQRNKGNFPGRFSGRQFSNSRSEMNVSTLELGDSALYLCASSFGIAGTDTQYFGPGTRLTVL.

The J gene is TRBJ2-1, the V gene TRBV2; TRBD2 agrees at 11 bases. The V segment lost 1 base and the J segment 8 bases; nucleotides outside the gene matches: 7. This CDR3 has 16 residues. CDR1 and CDR2 from the germline V gene are SNHLY and FYNNEI. The CDR3 is CASSEVPSGGRYEQFF. CDR3 nucleotides: TGTGCCAGCAGTGAAGTGCCTAGCGGGGGGAGATATGAGCAGTTCTTC.

The J gene is TRBJ2-1, the V gene TRBV28, with TRBD2 matching 8 bases. V trimming: 2 bases; J trimming: 5 bases; junction bases outside the gene matches: 5. The CDR3 is 15 amino acids. Germline V gene lookup returns CDR1 MDHEN and CDR2 SYDVKM. In DNA form, the CDR3 reads TGTGCCAGCAGTTTAATGGCGGGGGGAAACAATGAGCAGTTCTTC. Protein product: CASSLMAGGNNEQFF. The whole variable domain, remainder taken from reference TRBV28 and TRBJ2-1, is DVKVTQSSRYLVKRTGEKVFLECVQDMDHENMFWYRQDPGLGLRLIYFSYDVKMKEKGDIPEGYSVSREKKERFSLILESASTNQTSMYLCASSLMAGGNNEQFFGPGTRLTVL.

The sample holds a few counts of this clonotype. The junction and the germline gene differ at one end; a read error may be behind it. V is TRBV12-3 or TRBV12-4 and J is TRBJ1-2; D is unresolved. The CDR3 covers 12 residues. CDR3 sequence reads: CASRLGESGYTF. Written as DNA, the CDR3 is TGTGCCAGCAGGTTAGGAGAGAGTGGCTACACCTTC.

This rearrangement joins TRBV25-1 to TRBJ2-6; the D is unclear. Trimming cost V 2 bases and J 9 bases, with 2 bases left between them. The CDR3 is made up of 11 amino acids. Germline V gene data show CDR1 as MGHDK and CDR2 as SYGVNS. The CDR3 region has the DNA TGTGCCAGCAGTGAAGTCAACGTCCTGACTTTC. Protein: CASSEVNVLTF.

This clonotype was counted only a few times. The chain recombines TRBV9 with TRBJ2-7; 9 positions agree with TRBD2. Unmatched junction bases numbered 7, after V lost 0 bases and J lost 3 bases. CDR1 is SGDLS and CDR2 is YYNGEE in the germline V gene. The CDR3 sequence is 16 residues long. In DNA, the CDR3 is TGTGCCAGCAGCGTAGCCCCAAGCGGGGGGATCTACGAGCAGTACTTC. Protein sequence: CASSVAPSGGIYEQYF.

This clonotype came up many times. The V gene is TRBV7-2, the J gene TRBJ2-5; D remains ambiguous. V was trimmed by 3 bases and J by 2 bases, leaving 10 bases between them. Germline CDR1 SGHTA, CDR2 FQGNSA. The CDR3 consists of 14 residues. The CDR3 protein is CASSFRALQETQYF. For the CDR3, the DNA is TGTGCCAGCAGCTTCAGAGCTTTACAAGAGACCCAGTACTTC.

The chain is built from TRBV4-2 and TRBJ1-5, with D possibly matching TRBD1 (6 bases). Trimming cost V 3 bases and J 2 bases, with 11 bases left between them. The CDR3 loop spans 15 amino acids. Germline values: CDR1 LGHNA, CDR2 YNFKEQ. This CDR3 is CASSQEDSRNQPQHF. The CDR3, as DNA: TGTGCCAGCAGCCAGGAGGACAGCCGCAATCAGCCCCAGCATTTT.

The chain joins TRBV20-1 to TRBJ2-7; D remains unclear. This CDR3 spans 15 amino acids. The germline V gene has CDR1 DFQATT and CDR2 SNEGSKA (reference sequence). With 1 base removed from V and 2 bases from J, the gap between germline ends came to 15 bases. In nucleotides, the CDR3 is TGCAGTGCTAGAGTGGGAACCCGGATCGCCTACGAGCAGTACTTC. Amino acids: CSARVGTRIAYEQYF.

This clonotype came up a few times. CDR3 in DNA: TGCGCCAGCAGCCAAGAATTTCGAGGGAACTCACCCCTCCACTTT. It codes for CASSQEFRGNSPLHF. V gene TRBV4-3 combines with J gene TRBJ1-6; no clear D gene. The CDR3 is made up of 15 amino acids. Trimming shortened V by 0 bases and J by 10 bases, and 13 bases separated the two germline ends. The germline CDR1 and CDR2 sequences are LGHNA and YSLEER.

The CDR3 DNA reads as TGTGCCAGCAGTCCTATGCCACTAGCGGGGTTAGGTGAGCAGTTCTTC. Translated: CASSPMPLAGLGEQFF. This chain joins TRBV6-2 or TRBV6-3 and TRBJ2-1, with 10 bases that match TRBD2. This CDR3 has 16 residues. The V gene's germline CDR1 is MNHEY and CDR2 SVGEGT. Trimming took 5 bases from V and 9 from J; bases not matched to a gene: 13.

The sample holds one count of this clonotype. A read error may be the cause here, since a much bigger clone is one base away. The chain employs TRBV3-1 and TRBJ1-2; no reliable D call. Germline-derived CDR1 and CDR2 are LGHDT and YNNKEL (reference sequence). Trimming removed 2 bases from V and 9 bases from J, with 19 bases in between. The CDR3 has 15 residues. The CDR3 reads CASSQTTRQWYSYTF. The CDR3, as DNA: TGTGCCAGCAGCCAAACGACCCGGCAATGGTATAGCTACACCTTC.

The rearrangement links TRBV4-3 to TRBJ1-2, with D possibly being TRBD1 (6 bases). V was pared by 3 bases and J by 2 bases, with 10 bases between. This CDR3 is built from 14 residues. The germline V gene has CDR1 LGHNA and CDR2 YSLEER. The CDR3 DNA is TGCGCCAGCAGCCAGGACAGTTTCAACTATGGCTACACCTTC. This codes for CASSQDSFNYGYTF.

The chain recombines TRBV6-2 or TRBV6-3 with TRBJ2-1; 8 positions agree with TRBD2. Germline V CDR1 and CDR2: MNHEY, SVGEGT. The CDR3 covers 13 residues. J gave up 2 bases and V 7 bases, and 1 base lay outside the gene matches. The CDR3 DNA follows: TGTGCCAGCACAGCGGGGGCCTACAATGAGCAGTTCTTC. This gives the protein CASTAGAYNEQFF.

The chain is built from TRBV3-1 and TRBJ1-6; tentative D call: TRBD1 (6 bases). The V and J ends lost 0 bases and 7 bases respectively, with 16 bases between them. The germline gives CDR1 LGHDT, CDR2 YNNKEL (reference sequence). The CDR3 is 17 residues long. The CDR3 DNA reads as TGTGCCAGCAGCCAAGATAAGCAGGGGACGAGGAATTCACCCCTCCACTTT. Translated, it gives CASSQDKQGTRNSPLHF.

This CDR3 reads CASSNRAGGRKNEQFF. The CDR3 region has the DNA TGTGCCAGCAGCAACCGGGCCGGGGGTAGAAAAAATGAGCAGTTCTTC. The chain combines TRBV6-5 with TRBJ2-1, with a weak D call TRBD2 (6 bases). Germline CDR1 MNHEY, CDR2 SVGAGI. V was cut by 6 bases and J by 7 bases, with 22 bases left in between. The CDR3 has 16 residues.

The V gene is TRBV6-1, the J gene TRBJ2-1; D may be TRBD2 (7 bases). CDR3 length: 14 amino acids. V dropped 6 bases and J dropped 10 bases, with 19 bases sitting between them. In germline, CDR1 is MNHNS, CDR2 SASEGT. CDR3 sequence (DNA): TGTGCCAGCAGGGGGGGGGCCTACAACGGGGAGCAGTTCTTC. It yields the protein CASRGGAYNGEQFF.

V usage is TRBV6-6 and J usage is TRBJ2-7; D is perhaps TRBD1 (6 bases). From germline, CDR1 is MNHNY and CDR2 SVGAGI (reference sequence). V was pared by 5 bases and J by 5 bases, with 22 bases between. The CDR3 is 16 amino acids. CDR3 nucleotide sequence: TGTGCCAGCAGTCACCCACAGGGTTCCACTAATCACGAGCAGTACTTC. Translated: CASSHPQGSTNHEQYF.

On this clonotype: A read error may account for a junction end that differs from germline. The rearrangement joins TRBV7-2 to TRBJ2-5; 9 bases agree with TRBD1. CDR3 length: 15 amino acids. The germline V gene has CDR1 SGHTA and CDR2 FQGNSA. In DNA, the CDR3 is TGTGCCAGCAGCCTAAGGACAGGGGTGCAAGAGACCCGGTACTTC. It translates to CASSLRTGVQETRYF.